This TCR beta chain is from a study of cytomegalovirus exposure and HLA in healthy donors. General study results and limits: It was found in a later analysis that first-cohort TCR clusters tended to co-occur in the 100 to 150 validation repertoires. Investigators reported 150 to 200 TCR beta chains as tied to cytomegalovirus.

The data were produced by immunoSEQ multiplex PCR, yet TCRdb's version contains in-frame clones alone and is incomplete. This repertoire shows roughly 73,000 clones, over 85% found once; its top ten account for 1.5% to 1.9%. The CDR3 has 11 residues. Deletions cut 7 bases from V and 12 bases from J, with 13 bases between. Germline V gene sequence: CDR1 MNHEY, CDR2 SVGAGI. In regard to this clone: Its antigen remains unidentified.

The specimen was PBMCs. The receptor was derived from a man aged 18 to 30 in good health and CMV-seropositive. The J gene is TRBJ2-1, the V gene TRBV6-5, with a tentative D call TRBD2 (5 bases). CDR3 DNA: TGTGCCAGCACCCTTGGCGGGCGGCAGTTCTTC. Amino acid sequence: CASTLGGRQFF.